This TCR beta chain was identified during a study of T-cell memory formation after mild COVID-19. Germline loops: CDR1 SGHRS, CDR2 YFSETQ. The V and J ends lost 3 bases and 3 bases, in that order; junction bases with no gene match: 4. This CDR3 region has 15 residues. 5'RACE primed at constant segments yielded TCR alpha and TCR beta cDNA libraries bearing sample barcodes and UMIs. TCRdb analysed the 5' RACE reads with MiXCR anew, one entry per CDR3 protein. Here the sample spans roughly 510,000 distinct CDR3 sequences, around a sixth being singletons. This clonotype was seen ten or more times. Its antigen is currently unknown. Points from the study as a whole: Memory cells collected pre-infection included some clones that later responded, suggesting cross-reactive memory joined. Among contracting clones, CD4+ were mainly CM/EM and CD8+ enriched in EMRA.

The sample comprised PBMCs or a T cell subset sorted from them (not recorded which). V usage is TRBV5-1 and J usage is TRBJ2-2, with TRBD1 matching 8 bases. The sequence came from an adult woman who had mild COVID-19 (a few samples of this study predate the infection). Cell type and time point are not known. The CDR3 loop reads CASSSDRAYTGELFF. The CDR3, as DNA: TGCGCCAGCAGCTCGGACAGGGCCTACACCGGGGAGCTGTTTTTT.